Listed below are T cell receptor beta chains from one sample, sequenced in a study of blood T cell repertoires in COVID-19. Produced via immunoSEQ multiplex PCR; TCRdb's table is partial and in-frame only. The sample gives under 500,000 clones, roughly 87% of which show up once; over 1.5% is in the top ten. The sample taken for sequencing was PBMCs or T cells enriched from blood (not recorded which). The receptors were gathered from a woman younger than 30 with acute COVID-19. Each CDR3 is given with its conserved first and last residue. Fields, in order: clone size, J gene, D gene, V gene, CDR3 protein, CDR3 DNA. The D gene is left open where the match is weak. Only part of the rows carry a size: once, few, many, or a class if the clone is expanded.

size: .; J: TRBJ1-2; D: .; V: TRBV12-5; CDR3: CASGLSNGDNGYTF; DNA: TGTGCTAGTGGTTTGTCCAACGGGGACAATGGCTACACCTTC
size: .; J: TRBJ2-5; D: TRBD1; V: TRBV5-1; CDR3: CASSLNRGHQETQYF; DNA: TGCGCCAGCAGCTTGAACAGGGGGCATCAAGAGACCCAGTACTTC
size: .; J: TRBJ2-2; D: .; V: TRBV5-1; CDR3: CASSLPSHRAENTGELFF; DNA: TGCGCCAGCAGCCTACCGTCCCACAGGGCGGAGAACACCGGGGAGCTGTTTTTT
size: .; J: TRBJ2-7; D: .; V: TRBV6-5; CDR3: CASRGMTRGYEQYF; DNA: TGTGCCAGCAGAGGGATGACTAGGGGCTACGAGCAGTACTTC
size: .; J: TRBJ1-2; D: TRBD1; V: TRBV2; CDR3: CASSVGQGLGGYTF; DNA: TGTGCCAGCAGTGTGGGACAGGGGTTGGGTGGCTACACCTTC
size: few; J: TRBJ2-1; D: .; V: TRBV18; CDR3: CASSPNTPSSYNEQFF; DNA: TGTGCCAGCTCACCAAATACTCCTTCCTCCTACAATGAGCAGTTCTTC
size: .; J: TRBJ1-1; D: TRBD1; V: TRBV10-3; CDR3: CASRRTGTIGNTEAFF; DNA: TGTGCCAGCCGGCGGACAGGGACCATTGGCAACACTGAAGCTTTCTTT
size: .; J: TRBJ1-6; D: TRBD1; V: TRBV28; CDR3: CASSPGTGRDSPLHF; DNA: TGTGCCAGCAGCCCCGGGACAGGGCGAGATTCACCCCTCCACTTT
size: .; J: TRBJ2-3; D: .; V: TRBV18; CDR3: CASSPSGSTDTQYF; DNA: TGTGCCAGCTCACCGAGCGGATCCACAGATACGCAGTATTTT
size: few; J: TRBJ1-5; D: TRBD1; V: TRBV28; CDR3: CASRGGQHFNQPQHF; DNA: TGTGCCAGCAGGGGGGGACAGCATTTCAATCAGCCCCAGCATTTT
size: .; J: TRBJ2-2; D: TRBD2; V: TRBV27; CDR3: CASSSTGYGLAGAGELFF; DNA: TGTGCCAGCAGTTCGACAGGGTACGGACTAGCGGGGGCCGGGGAGCTGTTTTTT
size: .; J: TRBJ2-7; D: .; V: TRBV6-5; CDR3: CASSYSGGSYEQYF; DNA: TGTGCCAGCAGTTACTCCGGCGGCTCCTACGAGCAGTACTTC
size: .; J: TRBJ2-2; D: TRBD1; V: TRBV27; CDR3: CASSFFEGAGGELFF; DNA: TGTGCCAGCAGTTTCTTCGAGGGGGCAGGCGGGGAGCTGTTTTTT
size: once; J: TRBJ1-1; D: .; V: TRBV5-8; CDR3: CASSSKTGNTEAFF; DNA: TGTGCCAGCAGCTCGAAAACAGGGAACACTGAAGCTTTCTTT
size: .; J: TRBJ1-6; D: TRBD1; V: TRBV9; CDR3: CASSAGQGRSPLHF; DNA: TGTGCCAGCAGCGCCGGACAGGGCCGCTCACCCCTCCACTTT
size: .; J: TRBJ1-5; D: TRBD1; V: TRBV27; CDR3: CASSSTGLNQPQHF; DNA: TGTGCCAGCAGTTCGACAGGGTTGAATCAGCCCCAGCATTTT
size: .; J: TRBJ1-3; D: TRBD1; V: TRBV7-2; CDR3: CAYRAGGGNTIYF; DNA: TGTGCCTATCGGGCAGGGGGAGGAAACACCATATATTTT
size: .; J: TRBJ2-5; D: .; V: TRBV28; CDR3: CASLRTFQETQYF; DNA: TGTGCCAGCCTTAGGACATTCCAAGAGACCCAGTACTTC
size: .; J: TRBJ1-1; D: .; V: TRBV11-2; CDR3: CASSLLITGSTEAFF; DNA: TGTGCCAGCAGCTTACTAATTACCGGGAGCACTGAAGCTTTCTTT
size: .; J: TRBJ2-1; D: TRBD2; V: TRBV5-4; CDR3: CASSSSSGVMSYNEQFF; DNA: TGTGCCAGCAGCTCCTCTAGCGGGGTGATGTCCTACAATGAGCAGTTCTTC
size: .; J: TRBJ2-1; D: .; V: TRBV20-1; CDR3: CSARGGDEQFF; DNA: TGCAGTGCTAGAGGGGGGGATGAGCAGTTCTTC
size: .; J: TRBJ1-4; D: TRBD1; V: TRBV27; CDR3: CASSLLFGQGREKLFF; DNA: TGTGCCAGCAGTTTATTGTTCGGACAGGGACGTGAAAAACTGTTTTTT
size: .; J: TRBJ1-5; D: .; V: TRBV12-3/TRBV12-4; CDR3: CASRDTSNQPQHF; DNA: TGTGCCAGCAGGGACACTAGCAATCAGCCCCAGCATTTT
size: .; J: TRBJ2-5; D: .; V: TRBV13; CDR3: CASSLSETQYF; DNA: TGTGCCAGCAGCCTCTCCGAGACCCAGTACTTC
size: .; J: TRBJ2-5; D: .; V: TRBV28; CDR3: CASSLVSLLGETQYF; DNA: TGTGCCAGCAGTTTAGTCTCCCTACTTGGAGAGACCCAGTACTTC
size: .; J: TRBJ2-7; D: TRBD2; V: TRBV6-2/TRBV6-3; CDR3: CASSTSGSGSYEQYF; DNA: TGTGCCAGCAGCACTAGCGGGAGTGGGTCCTACGAGCAGTACTTC
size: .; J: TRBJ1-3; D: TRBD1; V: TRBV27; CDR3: CASGTGGGNTIYF; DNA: TGTGCCAGCGGGACAGGGGGTGGAAACACCATATATTTT
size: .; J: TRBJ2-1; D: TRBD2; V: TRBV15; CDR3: CATSRDGTSRREQFF; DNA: TGTGCCACCAGCAGAGATGGGACTAGCCGTCGAGAGCAGTTCTTC
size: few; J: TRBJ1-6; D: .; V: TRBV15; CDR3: CATSRDVGIRGSGSPLHF; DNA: TGTGCCACCAGCAGAGATGTGGGAATTCGGGGATCTGGCTCACCCCTCCACTTT
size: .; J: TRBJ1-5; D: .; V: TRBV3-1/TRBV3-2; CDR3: CASSQEYRSNQPQHF; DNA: TGTGCCAGCAGCCAAGAGTACAGGTCCAATCAGCCCCAGCATTTT
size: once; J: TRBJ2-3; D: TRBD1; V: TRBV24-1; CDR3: CATGDRGADTQYF; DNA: TGTGCCACCGGGGACAGGGGAGCAGATACGCAGTATTTT
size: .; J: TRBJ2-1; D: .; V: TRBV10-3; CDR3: CAISGTDSYNEQFF; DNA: TGTGCCATCAGTGGGACAGACTCTTACAATGAGCAGTTCTTC
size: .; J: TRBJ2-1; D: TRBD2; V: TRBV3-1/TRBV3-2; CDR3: CASSQAGGEQFF; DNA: TGTGCCAGCAGCCAAGCGGGAGGGGAGCAGTTCTTC
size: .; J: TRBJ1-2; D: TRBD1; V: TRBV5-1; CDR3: CASSSGQGDGYTF; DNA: TGCGCCAGCAGCTCGGGACAGGGGGATGGCTACACCTTC
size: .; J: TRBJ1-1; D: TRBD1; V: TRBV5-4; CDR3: CASSLVPQGATTEAFF; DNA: TGTGCCAGCAGCTTGGTACCACAGGGGGCTACCACTGAAGCTTTCTTT
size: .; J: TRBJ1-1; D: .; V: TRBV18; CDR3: CASSPPALSGLGTEAFF; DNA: TGTGCCAGCTCACCACCGGCCCTAAGCGGGTTGGGCACTGAAGCTTTCTTT
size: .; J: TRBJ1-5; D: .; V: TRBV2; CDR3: CASSVQQSFSPQHF; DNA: TGTGCCAGCAGTGTACAACAGTCGTTTTCGCCCCAGCATTTT
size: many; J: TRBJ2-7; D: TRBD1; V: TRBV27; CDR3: CASTTAPGQGYEQYF; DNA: TGTGCCAGCACCACTGCTCCGGGACAGGGCTACGAGCAGTACTTC
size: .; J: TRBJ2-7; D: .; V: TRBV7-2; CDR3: CASSSPQDASSYEQYF; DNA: TGTGCCAGCAGCTCCCCACAGGATGCCTCCTCCTACGAGCAGTACTTC
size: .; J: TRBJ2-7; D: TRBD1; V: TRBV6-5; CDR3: CASSLTGTGTYEQYF; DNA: TGTGCCAGCAGTTTGACCGGGACAGGGACCTACGAGCAGTACTTC
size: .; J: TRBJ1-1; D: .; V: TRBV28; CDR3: CASSPPTELNTEAFF; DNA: TGTGCCAGCAGTCCCCCGACAGAGTTGAACACTGAAGCTTTCTTT
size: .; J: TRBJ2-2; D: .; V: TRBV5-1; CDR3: CASSLAGHPAGTGELFF; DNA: TGCGCCAGCAGCTTGGCCGGACACCCCGCGGGGACCGGGGAGCTGTTTTTT
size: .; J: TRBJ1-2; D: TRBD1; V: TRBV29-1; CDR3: CSVSQGTGYGYTF; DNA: TGCAGCGTTTCCCAAGGGACAGGATATGGCTACACCTTC
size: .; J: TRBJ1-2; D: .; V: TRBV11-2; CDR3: CASSLGEGGYGYTF; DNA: TGTGCCAGCAGCTTAGGGGAGGGGGGCTATGGCTACACCTTC